This TCR beta chain was retrieved from a study of CD8 T cells in ankylosing spondylitis (dated by TCRdb to about 2017). Background on the whole study: T cell receptor beta repertoires were profiled in healthy donors and ankylosing spondylitis patients so that disease-linked TCR variants could be found. The whole study cohort included 108 healthy donors and over 20 ankylosing spondylitis patients. Peripheral blood samples were taken, and synovial fluid was additionally collected from ankylosing spondylitis patients. The research as a whole found: According to the report, matched synovial fluid samples from ankylosing spondylitis patients were significantly enriched for the disease-linked clones. Blood from ankylosing spondylitis patients appeared to be characterized by a TCR beta motif composed of eight highly homologous amino acid variants. The disease-linked clones showed a CD8+ phenotype and occurred at relatively low frequencies in peripheral blood. Some motif variants had previously been reported in the synovial fluid and blood of reactive arthritis patients, which suggests shared mechanisms of disease initiation.

Sequencing instrument: Illumina HiSeq 2500. Quantitative 5'-RACE with molecular barcodes was used to prepare TCR beta libraries. The original methods were these. A new computational method based on a probabilistic model of VDJ rearrangement was used to identify disease-linked TCR variants. TCRdb applied fastp at Q25 and MiXCR to the public reads, then kept only in-frame beta chains. All rows with the same CDR3 protein become a single entry with the most common DNA and genes. The V and J calls, along with clone size, are taken from TCRdb and not from the paper's own processing. Present in this sample are fewer than 500,000 distinct CDR3 sequences, around 24% of which were seen just once. The ten largest clones take up around 17% of the sample. As regards this clonotype: No antigen is known for it. Base qualities are not at hand, and no much larger clone is one base apart.

The CDR3 goes from the cysteine to the phenylalanine over 14 residues. CDR3 DNA only is kept here, 42 bases in frame from base 1. Trimming accounts for 4 bases at V and 2 bases at J, while the number of junction bases matched to no gene is 6. From a lookup of the germline V gene (reference sequence), CDR1 and CDR2 are SGHKS and YYEKEE. Sequencing input: blood, either unsorted or a sorted T cell fraction (not recorded which). The sequence is built from TRBV5-5 and TRBJ2-7; 7 central bases correspond to TRBD1. The sequence was obtained from a male donor with ankylosing spondylitis. The CDR3 reads CASSQGGLTYEQYF. The bases read TGTGCCAGCAGCCAAGGGGGCCTGACCTACGAGCAGTACTTC.